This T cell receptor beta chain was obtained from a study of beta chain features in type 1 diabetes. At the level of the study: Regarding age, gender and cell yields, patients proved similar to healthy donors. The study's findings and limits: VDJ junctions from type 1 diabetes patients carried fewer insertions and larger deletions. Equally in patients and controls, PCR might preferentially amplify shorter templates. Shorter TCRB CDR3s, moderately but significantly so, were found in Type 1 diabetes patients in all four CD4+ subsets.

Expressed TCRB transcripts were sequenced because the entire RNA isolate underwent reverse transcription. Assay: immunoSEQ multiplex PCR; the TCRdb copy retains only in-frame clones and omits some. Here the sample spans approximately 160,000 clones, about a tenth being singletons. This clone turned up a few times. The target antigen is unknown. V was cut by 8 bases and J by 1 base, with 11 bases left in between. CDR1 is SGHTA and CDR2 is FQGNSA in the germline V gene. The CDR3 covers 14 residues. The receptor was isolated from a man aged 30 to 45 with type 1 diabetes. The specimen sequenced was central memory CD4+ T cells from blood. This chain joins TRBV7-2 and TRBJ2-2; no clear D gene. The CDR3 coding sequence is TGTGCCAGCGGTAGACTGCTGAACACCGGGGAGCTGTTTTTT. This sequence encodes CASGRLLNTGELFF.